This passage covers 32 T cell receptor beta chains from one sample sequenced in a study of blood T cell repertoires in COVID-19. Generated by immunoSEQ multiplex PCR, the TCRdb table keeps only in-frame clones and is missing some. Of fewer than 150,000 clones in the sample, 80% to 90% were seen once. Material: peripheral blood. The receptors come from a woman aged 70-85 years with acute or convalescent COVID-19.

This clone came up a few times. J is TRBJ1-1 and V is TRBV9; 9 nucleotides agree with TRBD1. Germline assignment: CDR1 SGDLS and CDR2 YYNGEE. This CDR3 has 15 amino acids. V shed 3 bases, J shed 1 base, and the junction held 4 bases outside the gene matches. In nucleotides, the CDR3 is TGTGCCAGCAGCGCCCAGGGACAGGGGAACACTGAAGCTTTCTTT. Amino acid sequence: CASSAQGQGNTEAFF.

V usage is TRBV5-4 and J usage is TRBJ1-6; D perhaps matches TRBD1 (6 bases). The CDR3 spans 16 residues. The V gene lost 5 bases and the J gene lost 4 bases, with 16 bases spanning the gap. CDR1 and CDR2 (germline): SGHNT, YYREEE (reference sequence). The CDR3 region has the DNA TGTGCCAGCAGTCCCAGCGCGGGGGCTTATAATTCACCCCTCCACTTT. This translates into CASSPSAGAYNSPLHF.

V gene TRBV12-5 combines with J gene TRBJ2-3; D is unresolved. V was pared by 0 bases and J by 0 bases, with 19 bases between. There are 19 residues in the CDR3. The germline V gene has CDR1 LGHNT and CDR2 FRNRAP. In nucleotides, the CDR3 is TGTGCTAGTGGTTTGGTATCAGACTTTACCGTGACTAGCACAGATACGCAGTATTTT. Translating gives CASGLVSDFTVTSTDTQYF. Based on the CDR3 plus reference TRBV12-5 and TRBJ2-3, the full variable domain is DARVTQTPRHKVTEMGQEVTMRCQPILGHNTVFWYRQTMMQGLELLAYFRNRAPLDDSGMPKDRFSAEMPDATLATLKIQPSEPRDSAVYFCASGLVSDFTVTSTDTQYFGPGTRLTVL.

The CDR3 protein is CASTTRLQGARNYGYTF. Here the CDR3 DNA reads TGTGCCAGTACCACCAGATTACAGGGGGCGCGGAACTATGGCTACACCTTC. This sequence joins TRBV19 and TRBJ1-2; TRBD1 matches 9 bases. The CDR3 runs 17 residues. Germline CDR1 reads LNHDA; CDR2 reads SQIVND (reference sequence). V gave up 7 bases and J gave up 2 bases; unmatched junction bases: 14.

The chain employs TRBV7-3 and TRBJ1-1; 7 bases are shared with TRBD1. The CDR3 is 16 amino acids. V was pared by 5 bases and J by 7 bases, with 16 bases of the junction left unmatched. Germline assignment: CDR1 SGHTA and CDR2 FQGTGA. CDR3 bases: TGTGCCAGCAGCCCCAGGGGGGATCCGACCTCCGGTGAAGCTTTCTTT. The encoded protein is CASSPRGDPTSGEAFF.

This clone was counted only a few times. The CDR3 bases are TGTGCCAGCAGCCAAGTACGACAGCCACTCGCCGGGGAGCTGTTTTTT. This codes for CASSQVRQPLAGELFF. The rearrangement joins TRBV3-1 (or the pseudogene TRBV3-2) to TRBJ2-2; possible D gene TRBD1, 5 bases. Germline V gene data show CDR1 as LGHDT and CDR2 as YNNKEL (reference sequence). The CDR3 covers 16 residues. Trimming took off 1 base at V and 6 bases at J, with 15 bases between the two ends.

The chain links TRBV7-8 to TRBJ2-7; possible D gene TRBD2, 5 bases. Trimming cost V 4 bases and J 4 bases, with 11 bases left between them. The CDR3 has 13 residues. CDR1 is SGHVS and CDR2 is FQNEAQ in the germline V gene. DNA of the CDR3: TGTGCCAGCAGCTCCCGCGGAGGTTACGAGCAGTACTTC. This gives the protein CASSSRGGYEQYF. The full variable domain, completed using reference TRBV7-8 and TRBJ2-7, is GAGVSQSPRYKVAKRGQDVALRCDPISGHVSLFWYQQALGQGPEFLTYFQNEAQLDKSGLPSDRFFAERPEGSVSTLKIQRTQQEDSAVYLCASSSRGGYEQYFGPGTRLTVT.

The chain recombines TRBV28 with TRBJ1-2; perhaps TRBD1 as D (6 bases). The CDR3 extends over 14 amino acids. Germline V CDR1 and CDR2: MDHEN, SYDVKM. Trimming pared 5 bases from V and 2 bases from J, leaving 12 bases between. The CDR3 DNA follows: TGTGCCAGCAGTGGGGGCTTCCCAAACTATGGCTACACCTTC. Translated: CASSGGFPNYGYTF.

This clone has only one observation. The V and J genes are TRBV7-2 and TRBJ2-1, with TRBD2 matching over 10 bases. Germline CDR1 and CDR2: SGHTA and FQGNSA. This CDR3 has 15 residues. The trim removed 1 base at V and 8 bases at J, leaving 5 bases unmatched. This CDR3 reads CASSLVASGGDEQFF. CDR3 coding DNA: TGTGCCAGCAGCTTAGTGGCTAGCGGGGGAGATGAGCAGTTCTTC. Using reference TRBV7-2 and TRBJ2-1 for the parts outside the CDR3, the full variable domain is GAGVSQSPSNKVTEKGKDVELRCDPISGHTALYWYRQSLGQGLEFLIYFQGNSAPDKSGLPSDRFSAERTGGSVSTLTIQRTQQEDSAVYLCASSLVASGGDEQFFGPGTRLTVL.

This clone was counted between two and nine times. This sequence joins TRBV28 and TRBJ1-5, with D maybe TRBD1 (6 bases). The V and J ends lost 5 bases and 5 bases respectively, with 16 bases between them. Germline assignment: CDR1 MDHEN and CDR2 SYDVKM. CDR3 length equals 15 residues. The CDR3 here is CASSLDRDNDQPQHF. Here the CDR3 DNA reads TGTGCCAGCAGTCTGGACCGGGACAACGATCAGCCCCAGCATTTT.

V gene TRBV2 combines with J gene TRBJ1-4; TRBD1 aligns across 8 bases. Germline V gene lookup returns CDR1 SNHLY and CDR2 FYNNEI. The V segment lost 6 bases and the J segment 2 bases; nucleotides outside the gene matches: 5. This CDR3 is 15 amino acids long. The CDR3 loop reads CASRVQGETNEKLFF. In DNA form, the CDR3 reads TGTGCCAGCAGGGTACAGGGGGAGACTAATGAAAAACTGTTTTTT.

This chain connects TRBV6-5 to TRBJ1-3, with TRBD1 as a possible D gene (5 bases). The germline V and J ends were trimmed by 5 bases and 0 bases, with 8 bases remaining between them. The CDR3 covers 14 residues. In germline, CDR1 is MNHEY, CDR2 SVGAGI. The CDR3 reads CASSLDSSGNTIYF. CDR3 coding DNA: TGTGCCAGCAGTCTTGACAGCTCTGGAAACACCATATATTTT.

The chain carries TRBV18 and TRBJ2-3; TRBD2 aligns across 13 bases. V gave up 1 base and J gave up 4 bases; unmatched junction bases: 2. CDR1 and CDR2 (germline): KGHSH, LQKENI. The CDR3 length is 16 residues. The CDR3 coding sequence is TGTGCCAGCTCACCACGGACTAGCGGGGGCCCAGATACGCAGTATTTT. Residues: CASSPRTSGGPDTQYF. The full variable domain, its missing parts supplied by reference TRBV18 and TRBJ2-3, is NAGVMQNPRHLVRRRGQEARLRCSPMKGHSHVYWYRQLPEEGLKFMVYLQKENIIDESGMPKERFSAEFPKEGPSILRIQQVVRGDSAAYFCASSPRTSGGPDTQYFGPGTRLTVL.

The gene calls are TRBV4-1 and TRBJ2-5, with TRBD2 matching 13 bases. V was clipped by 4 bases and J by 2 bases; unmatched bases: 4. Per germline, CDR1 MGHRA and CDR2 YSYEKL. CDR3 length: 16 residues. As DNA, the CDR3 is TGCGCCAGCAGCCGAGGGACTAGCGGGGTACAAGAGACCCAGTACTTC. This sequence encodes CASSRGTSGVQETQYF.

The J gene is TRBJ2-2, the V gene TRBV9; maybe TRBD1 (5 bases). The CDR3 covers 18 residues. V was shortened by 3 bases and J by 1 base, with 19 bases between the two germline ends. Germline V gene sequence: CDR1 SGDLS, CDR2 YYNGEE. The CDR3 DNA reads TGTGCCAGCAGCGCGACTCGGACACCCGACTTGAACACCGGGGAGCTGTTTTTT. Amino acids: CASSATRTPDLNTGELFF.

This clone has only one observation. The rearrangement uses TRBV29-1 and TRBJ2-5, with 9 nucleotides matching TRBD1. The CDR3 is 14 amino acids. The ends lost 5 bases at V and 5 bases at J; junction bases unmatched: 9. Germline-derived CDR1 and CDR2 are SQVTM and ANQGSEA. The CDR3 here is CSVKFGTGRETQYF. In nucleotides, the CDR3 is TGCAGCGTTAAGTTTGGGACAGGGAGGGAGACCCAGTACTTC.

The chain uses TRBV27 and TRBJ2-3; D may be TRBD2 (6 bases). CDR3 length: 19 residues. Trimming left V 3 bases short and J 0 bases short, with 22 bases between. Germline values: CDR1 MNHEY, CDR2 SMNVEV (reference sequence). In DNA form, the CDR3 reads TGTGCCAGCAGTTTTGTAGGTATGGGGCGGGGCCCTAGCACAGATACGCAGTATTTT. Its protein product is CASSFVGMGRGPSTDTQYF.

CDR3 region: CASSSGTPNSPLHF. CDR3 in DNA: TGTGCCAGCAGCTCCGGGACACCTAATTCACCCCTCCACTTT. V and J are TRBV7-9 and TRBJ1-6, with D perhaps matching TRBD1 (6 bases). The ends were cut back, 4 bases at V and 6 bases at J, with 10 bases in the middle. This CDR3 has 14 amino acids. Per the germline V gene, CDR1 is SEHNR and CDR2 is FQNEAQ (reference sequence).

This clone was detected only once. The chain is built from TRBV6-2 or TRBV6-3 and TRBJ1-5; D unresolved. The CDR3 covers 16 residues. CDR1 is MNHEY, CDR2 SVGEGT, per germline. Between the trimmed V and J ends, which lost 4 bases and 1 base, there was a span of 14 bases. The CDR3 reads CASSSLSPRSNQPQHF. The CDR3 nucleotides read TGTGCCAGCAGTTCGCTAAGTCCGAGGAGCAATCAGCCCCAGCATTTT.

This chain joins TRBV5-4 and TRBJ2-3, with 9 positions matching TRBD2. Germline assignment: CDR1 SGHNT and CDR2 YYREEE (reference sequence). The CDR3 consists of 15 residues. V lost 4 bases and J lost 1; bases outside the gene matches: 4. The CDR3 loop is CASSTLAGGTDTQYF. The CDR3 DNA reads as TGTGCCAGCAGCACATTAGCGGGGGGCACAGATACGCAGTATTTT.

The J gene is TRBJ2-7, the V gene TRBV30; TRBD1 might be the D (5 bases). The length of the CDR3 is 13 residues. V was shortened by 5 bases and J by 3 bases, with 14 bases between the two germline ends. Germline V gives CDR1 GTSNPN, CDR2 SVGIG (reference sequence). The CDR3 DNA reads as TGTGCCTGGGCCGCCCAGGGTATCTACGAGCAGTACTTC. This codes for CAWAAQGIYEQYF.

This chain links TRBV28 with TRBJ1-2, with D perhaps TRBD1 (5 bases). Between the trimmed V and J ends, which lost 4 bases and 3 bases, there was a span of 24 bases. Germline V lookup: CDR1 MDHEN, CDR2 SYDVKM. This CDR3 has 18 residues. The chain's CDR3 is CASSYIGLARAGDYGYTF. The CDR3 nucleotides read TGTGCCAGCAGTTATATCGGGCTCGCGAGGGCGGGGGACTATGGCTACACCTTC.

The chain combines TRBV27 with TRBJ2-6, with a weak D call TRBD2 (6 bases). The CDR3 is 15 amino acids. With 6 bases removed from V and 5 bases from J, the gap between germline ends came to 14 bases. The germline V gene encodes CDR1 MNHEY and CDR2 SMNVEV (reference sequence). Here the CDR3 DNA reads TGTGCCAGCAGGCCCGGGGGTTGGAGGGCCAACGTCCTGACTTTC. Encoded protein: CASRPGGWRANVLTF. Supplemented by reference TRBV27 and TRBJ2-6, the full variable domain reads EAQVTQNPRYLITVTGKKLTVTCSQNMNHEYMSWYRQDPGLGLRQIYYSMNVEVTDKGDVPEGYKVSRKEKRNFPLILESPSPNQTSLYFCASRPGGWRANVLTFGAGSRLTVL.

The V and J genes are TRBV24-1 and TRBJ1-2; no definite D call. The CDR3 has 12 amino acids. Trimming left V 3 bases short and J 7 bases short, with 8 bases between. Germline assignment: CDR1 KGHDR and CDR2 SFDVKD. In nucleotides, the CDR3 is TGTGCCACCAGTGATCCGGACTCTGGCTACACCTTC. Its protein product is CATSDPDSGYTF.

CDR3: CASSSGTYSTDTQYF. The CDR3 coding sequence is TGCGCCAGCAGTTCCGGGACATATAGCACAGATACGCAGTATTTT. This sequence joins TRBV5-1 and TRBJ2-3, with D perhaps matching TRBD1 (6 bases). The CDR3 runs 15 residues. V was clipped by 5 bases and J by 0 bases, with 13 bases between them. Germline assignment: CDR1 SGHRS and CDR2 YFSETQ.

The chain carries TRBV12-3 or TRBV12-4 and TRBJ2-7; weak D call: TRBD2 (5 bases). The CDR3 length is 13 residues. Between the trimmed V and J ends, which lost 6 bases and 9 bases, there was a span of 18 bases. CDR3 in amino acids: CASSPGILHVQYF. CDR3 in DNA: TGTGCCAGCAGCCCCGGGATACTTCACGTGCAGTACTTC.

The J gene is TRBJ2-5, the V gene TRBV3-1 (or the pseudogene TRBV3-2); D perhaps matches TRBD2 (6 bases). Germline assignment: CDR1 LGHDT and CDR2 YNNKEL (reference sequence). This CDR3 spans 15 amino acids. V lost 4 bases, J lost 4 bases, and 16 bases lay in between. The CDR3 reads CASSLARGIGETQYF. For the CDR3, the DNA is TGTGCCAGCAGCCTAGCGCGGGGCATAGGAGAGACCCAGTACTTC.

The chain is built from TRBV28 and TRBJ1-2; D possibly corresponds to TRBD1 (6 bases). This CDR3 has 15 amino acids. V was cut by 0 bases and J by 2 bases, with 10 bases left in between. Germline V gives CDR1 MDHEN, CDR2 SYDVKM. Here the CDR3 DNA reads TGTGCCAGCAGTTTATGGGCGGACAGCAACTATGGCTACACCTTC. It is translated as CASSLWADSNYGYTF.

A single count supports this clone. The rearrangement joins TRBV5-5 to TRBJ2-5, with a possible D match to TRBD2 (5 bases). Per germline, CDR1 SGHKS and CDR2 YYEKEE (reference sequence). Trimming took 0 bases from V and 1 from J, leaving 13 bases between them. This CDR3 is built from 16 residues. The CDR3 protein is CASSLGGLKIQETQYF. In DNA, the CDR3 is TGTGCCAGCAGCTTGGGCGGACTTAAAATCCAAGAGACCCAGTACTTC. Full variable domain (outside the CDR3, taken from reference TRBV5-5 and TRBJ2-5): DAGVTQSPTHLIKTRGQQVTLRCSPISGHKSVSWYQQVLGQGPQFIFQYYEKEERGRGNFPDRFSARQFPNYSSELNVNALLLGDSALYLCASSLGGLKIQETQYFGPGTRLLVL.

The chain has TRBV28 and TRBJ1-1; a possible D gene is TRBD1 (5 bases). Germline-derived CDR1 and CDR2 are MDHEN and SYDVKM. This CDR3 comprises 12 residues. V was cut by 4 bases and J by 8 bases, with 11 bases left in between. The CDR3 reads CASSSGGGEAFF. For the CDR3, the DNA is TGTGCCAGCAGTTCAGGTGGGGGGGAAGCTTTCTTT. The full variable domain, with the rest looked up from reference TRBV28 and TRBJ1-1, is DVKVTQSSRYLVKRTGEKVFLECVQDMDHENMFWYRQDPGLGLRLIYFSYDVKMKEKGDIPEGYSVSREKKERFSLILESASTNQTSMYLCASSSGGGEAFFGQGTRLTVV.

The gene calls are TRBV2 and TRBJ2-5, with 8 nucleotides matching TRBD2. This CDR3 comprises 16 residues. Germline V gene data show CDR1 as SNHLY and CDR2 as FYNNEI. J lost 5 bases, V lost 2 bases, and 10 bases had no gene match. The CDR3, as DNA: TGTGCCAGCAGTGAATTGGCTAGCGGGCGGACGGAGACCCAGTACTTC. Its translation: CASSELASGRTETQYF.

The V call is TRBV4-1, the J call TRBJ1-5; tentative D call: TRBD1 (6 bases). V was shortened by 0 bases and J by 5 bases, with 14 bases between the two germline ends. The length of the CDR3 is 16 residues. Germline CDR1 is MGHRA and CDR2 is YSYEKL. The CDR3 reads CASSQDGGANYQPQHF. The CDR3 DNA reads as TGCGCCAGCAGCCAAGATGGGGGGGCAAACTATCAGCCCCAGCATTTT.